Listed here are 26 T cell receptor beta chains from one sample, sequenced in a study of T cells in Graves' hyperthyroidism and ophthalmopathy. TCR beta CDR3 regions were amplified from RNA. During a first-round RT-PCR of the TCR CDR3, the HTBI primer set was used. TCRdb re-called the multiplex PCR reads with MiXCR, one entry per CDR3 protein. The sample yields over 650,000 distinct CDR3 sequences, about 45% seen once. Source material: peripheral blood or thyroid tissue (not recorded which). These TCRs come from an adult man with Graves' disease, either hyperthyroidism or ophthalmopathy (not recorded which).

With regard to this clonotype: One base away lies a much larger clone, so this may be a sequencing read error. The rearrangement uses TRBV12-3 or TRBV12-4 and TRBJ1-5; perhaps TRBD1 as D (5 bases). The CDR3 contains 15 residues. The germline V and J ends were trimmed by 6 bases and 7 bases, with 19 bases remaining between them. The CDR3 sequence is CASRPGREGRQPQHF. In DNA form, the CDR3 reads TGTGCCAGCAGACCCGGCAGGGAGGGACGCCAGCCCCAGCATTTT.

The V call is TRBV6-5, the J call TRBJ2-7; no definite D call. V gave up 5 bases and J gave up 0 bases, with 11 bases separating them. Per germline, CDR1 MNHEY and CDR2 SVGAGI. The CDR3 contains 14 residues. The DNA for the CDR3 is TGTGCCAGCAGTACCTACTCCCTCTCCTACGAGCAGTACTTC. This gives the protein CASSTYSLSYEQYF.

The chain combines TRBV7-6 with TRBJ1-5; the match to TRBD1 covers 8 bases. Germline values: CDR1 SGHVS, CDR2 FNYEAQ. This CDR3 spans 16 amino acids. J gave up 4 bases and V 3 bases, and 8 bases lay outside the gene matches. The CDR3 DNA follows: TGTGCCAGCAGCTTTGGGACAGGTCCCAATAATCAGCCCCAGCATTTT. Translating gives CASSFGTGPNNQPQHF.

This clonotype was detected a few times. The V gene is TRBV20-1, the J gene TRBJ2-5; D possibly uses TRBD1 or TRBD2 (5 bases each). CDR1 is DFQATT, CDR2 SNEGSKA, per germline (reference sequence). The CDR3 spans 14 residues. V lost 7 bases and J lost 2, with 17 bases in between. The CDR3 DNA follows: TGCAGTGGGGGGAGCGGTTTGGGACAAGAGACCCAGTACTTC. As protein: CSGGSGLGQETQYF.

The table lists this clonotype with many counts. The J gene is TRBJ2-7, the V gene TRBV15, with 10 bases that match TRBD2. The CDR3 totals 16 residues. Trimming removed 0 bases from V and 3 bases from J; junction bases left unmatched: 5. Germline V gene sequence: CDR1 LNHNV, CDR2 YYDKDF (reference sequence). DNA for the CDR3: TGTGCCACCAGCAGAGATCAGGCTAGCGGGAGCTACGAGCAGTACTTC. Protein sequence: CATSRDQASGSYEQYF. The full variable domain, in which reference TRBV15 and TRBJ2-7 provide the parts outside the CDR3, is DAMVIQNPRYQVTQFGKPVTLSCSQTLNHNVMYWYQQKSSQAPKLLFHYYDKDFNNEADTPDNFQSRRPNTSFCFLDIRSPGLGDTAMYLCATSRDQASGSYEQYFGPGTRLTVT.

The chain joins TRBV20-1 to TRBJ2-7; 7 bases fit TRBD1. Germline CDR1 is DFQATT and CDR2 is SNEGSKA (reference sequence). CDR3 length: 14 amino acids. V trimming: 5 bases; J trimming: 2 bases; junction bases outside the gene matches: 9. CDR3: CSAQPQGMTYEQYF. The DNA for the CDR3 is TGCAGTGCTCAACCACAGGGGATGACCTACGAGCAGTACTTC.

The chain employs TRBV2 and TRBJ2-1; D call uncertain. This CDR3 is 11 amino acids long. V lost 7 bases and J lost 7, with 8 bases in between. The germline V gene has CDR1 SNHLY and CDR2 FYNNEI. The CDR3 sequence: CASTGRNEQFF. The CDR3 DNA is TGTGCCAGCACAGGACGGAATGAGCAGTTCTTC.

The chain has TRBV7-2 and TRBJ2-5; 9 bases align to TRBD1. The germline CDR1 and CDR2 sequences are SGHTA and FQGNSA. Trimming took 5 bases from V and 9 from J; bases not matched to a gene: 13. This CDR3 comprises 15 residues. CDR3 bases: TGTGCCAGCAGCCTTACAGGGGGCGCTTGGGAGGCCCAGTACTTC. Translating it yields CASSLTGGAWEAQYF.

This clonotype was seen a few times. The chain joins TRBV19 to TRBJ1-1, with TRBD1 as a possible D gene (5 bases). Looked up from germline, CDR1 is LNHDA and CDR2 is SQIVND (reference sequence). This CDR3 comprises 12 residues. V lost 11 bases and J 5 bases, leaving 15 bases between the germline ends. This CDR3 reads CASDGGRTEAFF. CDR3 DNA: TGTGCCTCGGACGGGGGAAGGACTGAAGCTTTCTTT.

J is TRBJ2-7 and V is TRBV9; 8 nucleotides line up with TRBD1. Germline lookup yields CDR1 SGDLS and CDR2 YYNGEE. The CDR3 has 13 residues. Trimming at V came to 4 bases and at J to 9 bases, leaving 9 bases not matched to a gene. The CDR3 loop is CASSRGQGDRQYF. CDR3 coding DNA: TGTGCCAGCAGCCGAGGACAGGGCGATCGGCAGTACTTC.

The CDR3, as DNA: TGTGCCAGCAGCCCGCCTAGATTGGGTCCGAATGAAAAACTGTTTTTT. This codes for CASSPPRLGPNEKLFF. The rearrangement joins TRBV9 to TRBJ1-4; D gene uncertain. Between the trimmed V and J ends, which lost 4 bases and 5 bases, there was a span of 18 bases. The CDR3 length is 16 residues. From germline, CDR1 is SGDLS and CDR2 YYNGEE.

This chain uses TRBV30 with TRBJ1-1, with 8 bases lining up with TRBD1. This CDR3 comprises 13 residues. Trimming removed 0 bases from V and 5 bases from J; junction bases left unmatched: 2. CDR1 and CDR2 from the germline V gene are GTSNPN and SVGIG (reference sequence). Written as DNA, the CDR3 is TGTGCCTGGAGTGTACGGACAGGGACTGAAGCTTTCTTT. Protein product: CAWSVRTGTEAFF.

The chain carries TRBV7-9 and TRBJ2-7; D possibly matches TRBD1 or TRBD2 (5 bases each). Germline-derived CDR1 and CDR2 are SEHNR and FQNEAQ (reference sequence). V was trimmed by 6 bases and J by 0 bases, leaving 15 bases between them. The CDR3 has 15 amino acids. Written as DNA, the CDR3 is TGTGCCAGCAGTGAGCTTGGGACGGACTCCTACGAGCAGTACTTC. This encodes CASSELGTDSYEQYF.

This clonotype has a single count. The CDR3 reads CASSLAGGRSGEQYF. The CDR3 DNA follows: TGTGCCAGCAGCTTGGCGGGAGGACGGAGCGGTGAGCAGTACTTC. The chain is built from TRBV7-6 and TRBJ2-7, with TRBD2 matching over 8 bases. Looked up from germline, CDR1 is SGHVS and CDR2 is FNYEAQ. The V segment lost 3 bases and the J segment 7 bases; nucleotides outside the gene matches: 11. CDR3 size: 15 residues.

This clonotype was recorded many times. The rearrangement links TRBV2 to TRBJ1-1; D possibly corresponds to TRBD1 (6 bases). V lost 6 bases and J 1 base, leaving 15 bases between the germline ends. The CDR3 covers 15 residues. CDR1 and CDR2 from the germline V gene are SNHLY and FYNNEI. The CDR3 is CASSGTNLQNTEAFF. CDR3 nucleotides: TGTGCCAGCAGCGGGACAAATCTACAGAACACTGAAGCTTTCTTT.

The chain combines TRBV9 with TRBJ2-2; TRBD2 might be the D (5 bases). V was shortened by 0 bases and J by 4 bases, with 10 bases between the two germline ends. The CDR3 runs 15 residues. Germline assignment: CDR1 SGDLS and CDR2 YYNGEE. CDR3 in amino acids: CASSVGGRVTGELFF. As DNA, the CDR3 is TGTGCCAGCAGCGTAGGTGGGCGGGTCACCGGGGAGCTGTTTTTT.

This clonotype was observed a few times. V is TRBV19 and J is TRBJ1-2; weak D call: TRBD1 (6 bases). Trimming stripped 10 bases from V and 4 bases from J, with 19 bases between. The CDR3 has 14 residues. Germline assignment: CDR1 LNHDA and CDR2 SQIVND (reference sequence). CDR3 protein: CATPGGARGYGYTF. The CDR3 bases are TGTGCCACCCCCGGGGGGGCCAGGGGCTATGGCTACACCTTC. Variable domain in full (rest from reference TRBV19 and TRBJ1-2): DGGITQSPKYLFRKEGQNVTLSCEQNLNHDAMYWYRQDPGQGLRLIYYSQIVNDFQKGDIAEGYSVSREKKESFPLTVTSAQKNPTAFYLCATPGGARGYGYTFGSGTRLTVV.

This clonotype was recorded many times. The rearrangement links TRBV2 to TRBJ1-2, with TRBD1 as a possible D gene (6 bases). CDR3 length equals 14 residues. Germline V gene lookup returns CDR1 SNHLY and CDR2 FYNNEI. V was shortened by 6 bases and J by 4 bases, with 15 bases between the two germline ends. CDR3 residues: CASRDAGAVYGYTF. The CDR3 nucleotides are TGTGCCAGCAGGGACGCAGGGGCTGTCTATGGCTACACCTTC.

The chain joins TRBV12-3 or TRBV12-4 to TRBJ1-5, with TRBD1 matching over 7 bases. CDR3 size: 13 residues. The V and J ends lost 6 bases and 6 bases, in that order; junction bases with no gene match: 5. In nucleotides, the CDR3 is TGTGCCAGCAGAGGAGACAGGGCTCAGCCCCAGCATTTT. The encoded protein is CASRGDRAQPQHF.

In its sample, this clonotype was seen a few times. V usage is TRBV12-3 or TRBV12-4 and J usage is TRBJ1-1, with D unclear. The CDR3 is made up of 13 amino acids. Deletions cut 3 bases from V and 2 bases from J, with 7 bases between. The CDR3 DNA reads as TGTGCCAGCAGTTTCTATCTAAACACTGAAGCTTTCTTT. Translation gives CASSFYLNTEAFF.

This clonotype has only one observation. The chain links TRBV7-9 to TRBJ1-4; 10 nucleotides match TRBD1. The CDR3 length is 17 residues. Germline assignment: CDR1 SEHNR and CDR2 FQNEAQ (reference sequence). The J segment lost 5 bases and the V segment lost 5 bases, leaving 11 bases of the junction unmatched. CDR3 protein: CASSPRDRGAGNEKLFF. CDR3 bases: TGTGCCAGCAGCCCCCGGGACAGGGGCGCTGGGAATGAAAAACTGTTTTTT.

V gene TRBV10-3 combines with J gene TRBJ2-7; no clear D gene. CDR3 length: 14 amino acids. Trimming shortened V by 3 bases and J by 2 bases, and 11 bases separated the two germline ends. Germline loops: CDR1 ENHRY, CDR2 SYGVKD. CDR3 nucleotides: TGTGCCATCAGTGATCCAGGCTCGACCTACGAGCAGTACTTC. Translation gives CAISDPGSTYEQYF.

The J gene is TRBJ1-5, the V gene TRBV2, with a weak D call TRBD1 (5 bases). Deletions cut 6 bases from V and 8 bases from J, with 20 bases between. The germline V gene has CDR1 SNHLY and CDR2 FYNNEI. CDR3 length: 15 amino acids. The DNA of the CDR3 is TGTGCCAGCAGCCCTGGGGGGAGTCCCGGGGAGCCCCAGCATTTT. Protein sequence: CASSPGGSPGEPQHF.

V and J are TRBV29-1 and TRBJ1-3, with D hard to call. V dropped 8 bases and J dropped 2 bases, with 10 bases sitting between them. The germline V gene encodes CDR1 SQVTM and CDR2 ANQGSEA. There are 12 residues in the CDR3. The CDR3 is CSLVRTGNTIYF. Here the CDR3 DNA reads TGCAGCTTAGTAAGGACTGGAAACACCATATATTTT.

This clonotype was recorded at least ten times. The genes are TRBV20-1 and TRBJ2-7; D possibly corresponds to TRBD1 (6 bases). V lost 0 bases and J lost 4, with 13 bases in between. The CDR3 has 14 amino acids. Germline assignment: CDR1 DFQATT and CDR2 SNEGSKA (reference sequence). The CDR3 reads CSARDLRGGYEQYF. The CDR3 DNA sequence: TGCAGTGCTAGAGATCTCAGGGGTGGATACGAGCAGTACTTC.

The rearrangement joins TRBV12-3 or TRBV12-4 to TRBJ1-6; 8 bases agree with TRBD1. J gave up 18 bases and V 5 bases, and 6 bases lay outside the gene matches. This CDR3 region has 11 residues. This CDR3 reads CASSTRQGNHF. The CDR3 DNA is TGTGCCAGCAGTACCCGACAGGGGAACCACTTT.